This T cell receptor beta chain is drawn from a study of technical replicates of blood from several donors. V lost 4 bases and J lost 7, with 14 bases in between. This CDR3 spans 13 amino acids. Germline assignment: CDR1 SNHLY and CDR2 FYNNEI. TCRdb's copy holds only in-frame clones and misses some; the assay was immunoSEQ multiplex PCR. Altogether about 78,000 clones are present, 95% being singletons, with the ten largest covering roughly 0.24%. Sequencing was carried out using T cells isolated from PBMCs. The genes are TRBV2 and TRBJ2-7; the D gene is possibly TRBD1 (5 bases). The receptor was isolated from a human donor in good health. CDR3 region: CASSGTGLREQYF. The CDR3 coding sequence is TGTGCCAGCAGTGGCACAGGTTTGCGGGAGCAGTACTTC.